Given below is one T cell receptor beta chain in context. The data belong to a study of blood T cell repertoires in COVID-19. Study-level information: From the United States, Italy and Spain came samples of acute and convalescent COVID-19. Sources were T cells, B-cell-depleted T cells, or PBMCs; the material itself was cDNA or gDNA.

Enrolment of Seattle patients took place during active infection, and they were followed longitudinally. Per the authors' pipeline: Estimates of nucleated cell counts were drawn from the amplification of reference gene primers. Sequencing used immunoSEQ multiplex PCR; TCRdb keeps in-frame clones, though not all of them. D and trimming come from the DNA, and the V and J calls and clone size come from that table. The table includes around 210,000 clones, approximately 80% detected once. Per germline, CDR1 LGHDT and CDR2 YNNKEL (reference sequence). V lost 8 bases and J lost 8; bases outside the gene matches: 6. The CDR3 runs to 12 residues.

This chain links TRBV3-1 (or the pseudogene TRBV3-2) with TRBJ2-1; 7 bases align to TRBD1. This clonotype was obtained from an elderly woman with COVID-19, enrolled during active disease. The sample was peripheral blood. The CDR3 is CASQDRPDEQFF. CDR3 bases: TGTGCCAGCCAGGACAGGCCTGATGAGCAGTTCTTC.